Each of the 2 T cell receptor beta chains below was sequenced from the same sample in a study of post-analysis software for immune sequencing data. Study observations and caveats: Four or five TRBV segments were more frequent in patients than controls; TRBV5-6, TRBV5-1 and TRBV20-1 belonged to this group.

Prepared libraries of TCR beta cDNA carried unique molecular identifiers. Each CDR3 protein is one row after TCRdb ran MiXCR on the PCR reads. Here the sample spans around 770,000 distinct CDR3 sequences, 46% being singletons. These receptors' targets are unknown. Sequences were obtained from blood. The source of these receptors is a girl aged 5-17 years with multiple sclerosis.

The V gene is TRBV29-1, the J gene TRBJ1-2, with D uncertain. The CDR3 extends over 12 amino acids. Germline loops: CDR1 SQVTM, CDR2 ANQGSEA. The V end lost 5 bases, the J end lost 2 bases, and 9 bases lay between the germline ends. The CDR3 reads CSVLRRNYGYTF. As DNA, the CDR3 is TGCAGCGTTCTCCGGCGGAACTATGGCTACACCTTC.

The V gene is TRBV20-1, the J gene TRBJ2-1; 14 positions agree with TRBD2. Germline V gene sequence: CDR1 DFQATT, CDR2 SNEGSKA (reference sequence). There are 15 residues in the CDR3. Germline trimming cut 1 base from V and 9 bases from J; bases unmatched to any gene: 5. The CDR3: CSARAGLAGDFEQFF. In DNA, the CDR3 is TGCAGTGCTAGAGCGGGACTAGCGGGAGACTTTGAGCAGTTCTTC.